The clone carrying this TCR beta chain is deemed medium-sized (0.01 to 0.1%). Per the authors' pipeline: A classifier of distant metastasis in papillary thyroid cancer was built from CDR3 differences (across clinicopathological groups). TCRdb reanalyzed the PCR reads with MiXCR. TCRdb, rather than the study authors, made the V and J calls. Of more than 6,000 clones in the sample, more than 15% are singletons; the top ten hold around 10%. Every patient was untreated before thyroid surgery. Trimming shortened V by 6 bases and J by 1 base, and 12 bases separated the two germline ends. Germline CDR1 MDHEN, CDR2 SYDVKM. The CDR3 is 14 amino acids. This entry comes from a study of metastatic and nonmetastatic thyroid tumors.

The source of this sequence is a male donor with papillary thyroid cancer or a benign thyroid nodule (not recorded which). Some clones in this sample may be carry-over from other donors' samples. Input material: tumor tissue. The chain has TRBV28 and TRBJ1-1; D remains ambiguous. CDR3 in DNA: TGTGCCAGCAGCCTCACCCTCGAGAACACTGAAGCTTTCTTT. Amino acids: CASSLTLENTEAFF.